The 5 T cell receptor beta chains presented below share a single source sample, sequenced in a study of cytomegalovirus exposure and HLA in healthy donors. The PCR ran on 60 Vbeta and 13 Jbeta primers. Generated by immunoSEQ multiplex PCR, the TCRdb table keeps only in-frame clones and is missing some. The sample shows 150,000 to 200,000 clones, around 81% of them seen only once. The specimen sequenced was PBMCs. The receptor source for this set is a woman between 25 and 40 years old in good health and CMV-seronegative.

The V call is TRBV9, the J call TRBJ2-1; 7 nucleotides match TRBD1. The CDR3 extends over 14 amino acids. V lost 4 bases to trimming and J lost 4 bases; unmatched junction nucleotides: 5. CDR1 is SGDLS, CDR2 YYNGEE, per germline. The CDR3 is CASSPWTGYNEQFF. As DNA, the CDR3 is TGTGCCAGCAGCCCGTGGACAGGTTACAATGAGCAGTTCTTC.

The chain joins TRBV5-8 to TRBJ2-2, with 10 bases lining up with TRBD2. The germline CDR1 and CDR2 sequences are SGHTS and YDEGEE. Germline trimming cut 0 bases from V and 5 bases from J; bases unmatched to any gene: 4. The CDR3 runs to 16 residues. The CDR3, as DNA: TGTGCCAGCAGCTTGGGGCTAGCGGGGGTGACCGGGGAGCTGTTTTTT. Translating gives CASSLGLAGVTGELFF.

This clone was counted between two and nine times. The identical CDR3 is also encoded by other nucleotide sequences in the sample. The chain employs TRBV7-9 and TRBJ1-2; 7 positions agree with TRBD1. Germline trimming cut 3 bases from V and 4 bases from J; bases unmatched to any gene: 2. The CDR3 extends over 13 amino acids. Germline lookup yields CDR1 SEHNR and CDR2 FQNEAQ (reference sequence). CDR3 sequence (DNA): TGTGCCAGCAGCTTCGGGACAGCCTATGGCTACACCTTC. This gives the protein CASSFGTAYGYTF.

This chain links TRBV2 with TRBJ1-5; D uncertain. Trimming removed 5 bases from V and 6 bases from J, with 5 bases in between. Germline loops: CDR1 SNHLY, CDR2 FYNNEI. The CDR3 is 11 residues long. CDR3: CASSSGQPQHF. In DNA, the CDR3 is TGTGCCAGCAGTTCAGGTCAGCCCCAGCATTTT.

The chain carries TRBV5-1 and TRBJ2-7, with TRBD2 matching over 14 bases. The germline CDR1 and CDR2 sequences are SGHRS and YFSETQ. V lost 0 bases and J lost 4; bases outside the gene matches: 12. This CDR3 is built from 19 residues. The CDR3 sequence is CASSLDPPGLAGGVYEQYF. The DNA of the CDR3 is TGCGCCAGCAGCTTGGATCCACCCGGACTAGCGGGGGGCGTATACGAGCAGTACTTC.